The text below deals with one T cell receptor (beta chain). This sample was taken from a study of blood T cell repertoires in COVID-19. The wider study: COVID-19 samples from acute and convalescent phases originated in the United States, Italy and Spain. Sources were T cells, B-cell-depleted T cells, or PBMCs; the material itself was cDNA or gDNA.

In the original analysis: The authors estimated nucleated cell counts from reference gene primer amplification. Profiling relied on immunoSEQ multiplex PCR, and the TCRdb table lists in-frame clones only, not all of them. V and J calls and clone size are copied from that table; D and trimming were computed from the DNA. The data contain approximately 160,000 clones, 85% to 90% of them singletons. There are 18 residues in the CDR3. From germline, CDR1 is SGHVS and CDR2 FNYEAQ. Trimming removed 0 bases from V and 5 bases from J, with 20 bases in between. The specimen sequenced was peripheral blood. The TCR originated in a woman in her 70s with acute or convalescent COVID-19. This chain joins TRBV7-6 and TRBJ2-1, with D possibly matching TRBD2 (6 bases). This CDR3 reads CASSLAQGRRELNNEQFF. The CDR3 DNA is TGTGCCAGCAGCTTAGCTCAGGGACGTCGGGAGTTAAACAATGAGCAGTTCTTC.